This T cell receptor beta chain comes out of a study of blood T cells in healthy people across ages. Overall study findings and caveats: Per million T cells, TCR beta diversity dropped roughly linearly as age increased.

There are 16 residues in the CDR3. V dropped 4 bases and J dropped 2 bases, with 18 bases sitting between them. The donors, aged roughly 6 to 95, were healthy Caucasians from Russia. Comment on this clonotype: The antigen is undetermined.

Using a J-beta primer mix together with a sample-barcoded 5' primer, a second PCR was run for about 7 to 12 cycles. TCRdb redid the calling of the 5' RACE reads with MiXCR, one entry per CDR3 protein. The profile covers about 970,000 distinct CDR3 sequences, with roughly half appearing a single time and 20% to 25% taken by the ten largest. The clonotype originates from a woman aged 55-69 years in good health. The sequencing sample was made of blood. The V call is TRBV12-3 or TRBV12-4, the J call TRBJ2-7; D is uncertain. The CDR3 DNA reads TGTGCCAGCAGTTCCTCCCCCCGACTGAATCCCTACGAGCAGTACTTC. As protein: CASSSSPRLNPYEQYF.